Presented here are 20 T cell receptor beta chains from one specimen sequenced in a study of metastatic and nonmetastatic thyroid tumors. TCRdb re-called the PCR reads via MiXCR. This sample has some 20,000 clones, with roughly 24% found just once. No patient had received any treatment before thyroid surgery. Source material: blood. These receptors were obtained from a male donor with papillary thyroid cancer or a benign thyroid nodule (not recorded which). Some clones in this sample may be carry-over from other donors' samples.

This clone was recorded many times. The chain carries TRBV19 and TRBJ1-2; D unresolved. Between the trimmed V and J ends, which lost 0 bases and 4 bases, there was a span of 12 bases. The CDR3 has 15 amino acids. CDR1 LNHDA and CDR2 SQIVND come from the germline V gene (reference sequence). The chain's CDR3 is CASSIDQTKGYGYTF. The CDR3 DNA reads TGTGCCAGTAGTATAGATCAAACTAAGGGCTATGGCTACACCTTC.

The genes are TRBV28 and TRBJ2-2; D uncertain. V lost 10 bases and J lost 2, with 26 bases in between. Per germline, CDR1 MDHEN and CDR2 SYDVKM. There are 18 residues in the CDR3. This CDR3 is CATFPRMSQAANTGELFF. The CDR3 nucleotides are TGTGCCACCTTCCCAAGGATGAGTCAAGCCGCCAACACCGGGGAGCTGTTTTTT.

This clone was observed at least ten times. The gene calls are TRBV10-1 and TRBJ2-1; TRBD1 or TRBD2 may be the D gene (7 bases each). The V gene's germline CDR1 is WNHNN and CDR2 SYGVQD (reference sequence). V gave up 4 bases and J gave up 9 bases, with 13 bases separating them. This CDR3 is built from 13 residues. The chain's CDR3 is CASSGQGGSEQFF. Here the CDR3 DNA reads TGCGCCAGCAGTGGACAGGGCGGGAGTGAGCAGTTCTTC.

This clone occurred many times. The V call is TRBV11-2, the J call TRBJ2-7, with TRBD1 identical over 7 bases. This CDR3 is 15 amino acids long. The germline V gene encodes CDR1 SGHAT and CDR2 FQNNGV. The V segment lost 0 bases and the J segment 4 bases; nucleotides outside the gene matches: 6. CDR3 amino acids: CASSLEPTGAYEQYF. CDR3 nucleotides: TGTGCCAGCAGCTTAGAACCCACAGGGGCATACGAGCAGTACTTC.

The chain couples TRBV9 to TRBJ2-7; D call uncertain. The CDR3 is 13 residues long. V lost 4 bases to trimming and J lost 3 bases, with 11 bases between them. The V gene's germline CDR1 is SGDLS and CDR2 YYNGEE. In DNA, the CDR3 is TGTGCCAGCAGCTCAGGACCCTTCTACGAGCAGTACTTC. Protein: CASSSGPFYEQYF.

This clone was counted many times. The J gene is TRBJ2-3, the V gene TRBV29-1, with no clear D. Germline V CDR1 and CDR2: SQVTM, ANQGSEA. CDR3 length equals 15 residues. V was clipped by 3 bases and J by 8 bases, with 21 bases between them. The CDR3 sequence: CSVEVGGHGGGTQYF. DNA of the CDR3: TGCAGCGTTGAGGTCGGCGGCCATGGTGGTGGTACGCAGTATTTT.

The chain recombines TRBV27 with TRBJ2-1; D remains unclear. Trimming stripped 2 bases from V and 1 base from J, with 9 bases between. The CDR3 extends over 15 amino acids. The germline V gene has CDR1 MNHEY and CDR2 SMNVEV (reference sequence). This chain's CDR3 is CASSLMVDSYNEQFF. CDR3 sequence (DNA): TGTGCCAGCAGTTTAATGGTAGATTCCTACAATGAGCAGTTCTTC.

In its sample, this clone was seen many times. The chain employs TRBV6-2 or TRBV6-3 and TRBJ2-2; D is unresolved. Germline CDR1 is MNHEY and CDR2 is SVGEGT. CDR3 length equals 14 residues. V lost 4 bases and J lost 7, with 13 bases in between. The CDR3 nucleotides are TGTGCCAGCAGTTTGTGGGAAGGTGGCGGGGAGCTGTTTTTT. Translation gives CASSLWEGGGELFF.

This clone was counted many times. The V call is TRBV28, the J call TRBJ2-3, with 8 bases matching TRBD2. The germline V gene has CDR1 MDHEN and CDR2 SYDVKM. The CDR3 spans 15 residues. V trimming: 6 bases; J trimming: 5 bases; junction bases outside the gene matches: 10. The chain's CDR3 is CASSPPSGGQDTQYF. The CDR3 DNA sequence: TGTGCCAGCAGCCCCCCGAGCGGGGGCCAAGATACGCAGTATTTT.

V is TRBV30 and J is TRBJ1-1; D unclear. Trimming took off 2 bases at V and 12 bases at J, with 19 bases between the two ends. The germline V gene encodes CDR1 GTSNPN and CDR2 SVGIG (reference sequence). The CDR3 consists of 13 residues. This CDR3 reads CAWSSRVTPQSFF. DNA for the CDR3: TGTGCCTGGAGTTCCCGGGTCACCCCCCAGTCTTTCTTT. Variable domain in full (rest from reference TRBV30 and TRBJ1-1): SQTIHQWPATLVQPVGSPLSLECTVEGTSNPNLYWYRQAAGRGLQLLFYSVGIGQISSEVPQNLSASRPQDRQFILSSKKLLLSDSGFYLCAWSSRVTPQSFFGQGTRLTVV.

The rearrangement uses TRBV6-1 and TRBJ2-1, with 9 bases identical to TRBD1. Looked up from germline, CDR1 is MNHNS and CDR2 is SASEGT. CDR3 length: 15 amino acids. Trimming took 6 bases from V and 3 from J; bases not matched to a gene: 6. The CDR3 sequence: CASRAGTGHYNEQFF. The CDR3, as DNA: TGTGCCAGCAGAGCCGGGACAGGGCACTACAATGAGCAGTTCTTC.

In its sample, this clone was seen many times. The rearrangement uses TRBV27 and TRBJ2-7, with D perhaps TRBD1 (5 bases). Germline V gene data show CDR1 as MNHEY and CDR2 as SMNVEV (reference sequence). This CDR3 contains 16 residues. The germline V and J ends were trimmed by 4 bases and 6 bases, with 22 bases remaining between them. In DNA, the CDR3 is TGTGCCAGCAGTTCAATCGACAGCCCGAGTTTGGGCGAGCAGTACTTC. Encoded protein: CASSSIDSPSLGEQYF.

The V gene is TRBV6-5, the J gene TRBJ1-2, with D possibly being TRBD1 (6 bases). The CDR3 loop spans 13 amino acids. Trimming removed 3 bases at V and 7 bases at J, with 12 bases between. Germline CDR1 is MNHEY and CDR2 is SVGAGI. The CDR3 DNA reads as TGTGCCAGCAGTTATTCGGGGGGCCGTGGCTACACCTTC. This translates into CASSYSGGRGYTF.

At least ten counts were recorded for this clone. The chain is built from TRBV28 and TRBJ2-7; TRBD2 agrees at 8 bases. J gave up 0 bases and V 3 bases, and 7 bases lay outside the gene matches. The germline CDR1 and CDR2 sequences are MDHEN and SYDVKM. The CDR3 has 16 amino acids. CDR3 nucleotide sequence: TGTGCCAGCAGTTTTACTTTAGCGGGACTCTCCTACGAGCAGTACTTC. As protein: CASSFTLAGLSYEQYF.

This clone appeared many times. V and J are TRBV20-1 and TRBJ1-1; D perhaps matches TRBD1 (6 bases). Trimming removed 0 bases from V and 0 bases from J, with 14 bases in between. CDR1 is DFQATT, CDR2 SNEGSKA, per germline (reference sequence). This CDR3 has 16 residues. The CDR3: CSARDHRRDMNTEAFF. The CDR3 region has the DNA TGCAGTGCTAGAGATCACCGGCGGGACATGAACACTGAAGCTTTCTTT.

This clone has at least ten counts. The rearrangement joins TRBV7-9 to TRBJ2-1, with TRBD2 matching over 8 bases. After removal of 4 bases from V and 2 bases from J, the junction contained 7 bases not matched to a gene. The CDR3 totals 16 residues. Per the germline V gene, CDR1 is SEHNR and CDR2 is FQNEAQ (reference sequence). The CDR3 DNA follows: TGTGCCAGCAGCTCCAGACTAGCGACAACCTACAATGAGCAGTTCTTC. Translated: CASSSRLATTYNEQFF.

The sample holds many counts of this clone. This sequence joins TRBV5-1 and TRBJ1-2; perhaps TRBD1 as D (5 bases). Germline V gene data show CDR1 as SGHRS and CDR2 as YFSETQ. The V end was cut by 4 bases, the J end by 8 bases, with 18 bases between. CDR3 size: 14 residues. The CDR3 DNA reads TGCGCCAGCAGCACGCTCGTCGGGGCCGCGGGCTACACCTTC. Amino acids: CASSTLVGAAGYTF.

This clone was seen repeatedly, ten times or more. V is TRBV20-1 and J is TRBJ1-4; D call uncertain. Trimming cost V 5 bases and J 7 bases, with 17 bases left between them. Germline values: CDR1 DFQATT, CDR2 SNEGSKA (reference sequence). CDR3 length: 14 amino acids. The CDR3 sequence is CSAFRSRPIEKLFF. The CDR3 DNA follows: TGCAGTGCTTTCCGTAGTCGCCCGATTGAAAAACTGTTTTTT.

This clone has a handful of counts. The chain uses TRBV6-1 and TRBJ2-1, with D perhaps TRBD1 (5 bases). This CDR3 is 12 amino acids long. V shed 3 bases and J shed 8 bases, with 8 bases lying between them. CDR1 and CDR2 from the germline V gene are MNHNS and SASEGT. The DNA of the CDR3 is TGTGCCAGCAGTGATGGGGCATATGAGCAGTTCTTC. This translates into CASSDGAYEQFF.

There are many counts of this clone. In nucleotides, the CDR3 is TGTGCCAGCTCACCAACGGGACAGCCACCCTACACCTTC. Translating it yields CASSPTGQPPYTF. The chain combines TRBV18 with TRBJ1-2, with TRBD1 identical over 7 bases. Trimming at V came to 2 bases and at J to 10 bases, leaving 7 bases not matched to a gene. CDR3 size: 13 residues. Germline assignment: CDR1 KGHSH and CDR2 LQKENI.